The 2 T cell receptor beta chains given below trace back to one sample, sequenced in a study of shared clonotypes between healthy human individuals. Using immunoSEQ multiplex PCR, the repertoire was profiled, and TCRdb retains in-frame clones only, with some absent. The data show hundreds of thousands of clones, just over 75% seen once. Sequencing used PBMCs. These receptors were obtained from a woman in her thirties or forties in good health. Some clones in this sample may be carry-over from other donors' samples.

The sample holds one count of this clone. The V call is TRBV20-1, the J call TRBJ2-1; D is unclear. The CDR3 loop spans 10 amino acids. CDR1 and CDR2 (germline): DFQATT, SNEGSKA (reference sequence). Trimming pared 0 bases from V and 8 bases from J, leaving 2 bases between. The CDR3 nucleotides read TGCAGTGCTAGAGAACATGAGCAGTTCTTC. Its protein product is CSAREHEQFF.

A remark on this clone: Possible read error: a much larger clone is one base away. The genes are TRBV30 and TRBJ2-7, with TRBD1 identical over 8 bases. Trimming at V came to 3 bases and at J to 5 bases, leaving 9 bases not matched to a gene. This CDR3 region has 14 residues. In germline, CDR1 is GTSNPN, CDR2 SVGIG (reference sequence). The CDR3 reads CAWRGPPGGHEQYF. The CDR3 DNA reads TGTGCCTGGAGGGGTCCTCCAGGGGGCCACGAGCAGTACTTC.